This TCR beta chain originates from a study of CD8 T cells in ankylosing spondylitis. Points from the study as a whole: What appeared characteristic of ankylosing spondylitis blood was a TCR beta motif of fewer than ten highly homologous variants.

To note about this clonotype: Its target is unknown.

TCRdb re-called the 5' RACE reads with MiXCR, one entry per CDR3 protein. This sample has about 800,000 distinct CDR3 sequences, with 12% found just once. The source material was blood, either unsorted or a sorted T cell fraction (not recorded which). The sequence came from a male donor with ankylosing spondylitis.

CDR3 sequence: CASRPKGGGREQYF. The CDR3 DNA follows: TGTGCCAGCAGGCCCAAGGGGGGAGGCCGGGAGCAGTACTTC. The rearrangement links TRBV6-1 to TRBJ2-7; D tentatively reads TRBD1 or TRBD2 (6 bases each). CDR1 MNHNS and CDR2 SASEGT come from the germline V gene. The CDR3 runs 14 residues. The V gene lost 6 bases and the J gene lost 7 bases, with 19 bases spanning the gap.